This T cell receptor beta chain derives from a study of T cells in Graves' hyperthyroidism and ophthalmopathy. Looking at the study overall: At the time of initial diagnosis and before any treatment, peripheral blood was collected.

Patients with uncontrolled infections, other autoimmune diseases, pregnancy or lactation were excluded. In this sample, this clonotype turned up many times. Template material for amplifying TCR beta CDR3 regions consisted of RNA transcripts. An initial round of RT-PCR targeting the TCR CDR3 relied on the HTBI primer set. TCRdb called the multiplex PCR reads again in MiXCR, with one record for every CDR3 protein. The sample lists under 400,000 distinct CDR3 sequences, roughly 13% occurring once. The receptor comes from a young woman with Graves' hyperthyroidism. Source material: blood.

CDR3 sequence (DNA): TGTGCCAGCAGCCGACGCGTATACAATGAGCAGTTCTTC. It encodes CASSRRVYNEQFF. V usage is TRBV3-1 and J usage is TRBJ2-1, with no clear D. V was pared by 4 bases and J by 4 bases, with 8 bases between. This CDR3 region has 13 residues. Germline CDR1 LGHDT, CDR2 YNNKEL (reference sequence).